One sample yielded the 14 T cell receptor beta chains listed below, sequenced in a study of T cell clonality in common variable immunodeficiency. This table comes from immunoSEQ multiplex PCR, and its TCRdb copy is limited to in-frame clones, with some not included. Reported are under 50,000 clones, none seen only once; the ten largest carry about 0.68%. Sample: peripheral blood mononuclear cells. The receptors shown here come from a person between 18 and 75 years old in good health.

This clone showed up many times. The CDR3 end lies 3 residues beyond the end of the read and is filled in from the germline J gene. J is TRBJ2-5 and V is TRBV6-1, with a tentative D call TRBD1 (5 bases). CDR1 MNHNS and CDR2 SASEGT come from the germline V gene. V lost 4 bases and J lost 5, with 14 bases in between. The CDR3 has 14 residues. The CDR3 loop is CASSGQLFMETQYF. CDR3 bases read: TGTGCCAGCAGTGGACAGCTATTCATGGAGACC.

This clone was detected many times. The CDR3 sequence is CSAIGSQGHRPETQYF. The sequenced part of the CDR3 DNA is TGCAGTGCTATTGGTAGTCAAGGGCACCGTCCGGAGACC. The rearrangement joins TRBV20-1 to TRBJ2-5; D uncertain. The read terminates 3 residues ahead of where the CDR3 ends, so the germline J gene completes it. The length of the CDR3 is 16 residues. Germline CDR1 reads DFQATT; CDR2 reads SNEGSKA (reference sequence). Between the trimmed V and J ends, which lost 4 bases and 5 bases, there was a span of 23 bases.

In this sample, this clone turned up many times. The read ends 3 residues early relative to the CDR3; the germline J gene fills the gap. The V and J genes are TRBV4-2 and TRBJ2-1; 12 positions match TRBD2. Trimming removed 1 base from V and 4 bases from J; junction bases left unmatched: 11. Germline V gene lookup returns CDR1 LGHNA and CDR2 YNFKEQ. The CDR3 length is 19 residues. The covered CDR3 bases are TGTGCCAGCAGCCAAGGACTAGCGGGAGCATCTTCCAGTTACAATGAG. Translating gives CASSQGLAGASSSYNE. The whole CDR3 sequence reads CASSQGLAGASSSYNEQFF.

This clone has a count of ten or more. The sequence runs out 3 residues before the end of the CDR3; the remainder is reconstructed from the germline J gene. The J gene is TRBJ2-1, the V gene TRBV7-3, with 15 positions matching TRBD2. This CDR3 contains 18 residues. In germline, CDR1 is SGHTA, CDR2 FQGTGA. Unmatched junction bases numbered 4, after V lost 0 bases and J lost 4 bases. The CDR3 sequence is CASSLTGLAGGPYNEQFF. The DNA read from the CDR3 is TGTGCCAGCAGCTTAACTGGACTAGCGGGAGGGCCTTACAATGAG.

Many counts were recorded for this clone. Read coverage stops 3 residues before the CDR3 terminus; the germline J gene supplies the remainder. The chain uses TRBV15 and TRBJ2-2; D not certain. V lost 5 bases to trimming and J lost 2 bases, with 12 bases between them. Germline V gene lookup returns CDR1 LNHNV and CDR2 YYDKDF (reference sequence). CDR3 length: 15 amino acids. CDR3 DNA, as far as it was read: TGTGCCACCAGCGACAATTACATTAACACCGGGGAG. Protein: CATSDNYINTGE. The full CDR3 sequence reads CATSDNYINTGELFF.

This clone was found many times. With the read ending 3 residues before the CDR3 end, the germline J gene is used to fill in that end. This sequence joins TRBV20-1 and TRBJ1-4, with TRBD1 identical over 8 bases. Germline assignment: CDR1 DFQATT and CDR2 SNEGSKA (reference sequence). This CDR3 has 14 amino acids. Trimming took 6 bases from V and 7 from J; bases not matched to a gene: 10. CDR3 residues: CSARTTGTGEKLFF. CDR3 DNA (partial): TGCAGTGCCAGAACGACAGGGACAGGTGAAAAA.

There are many counts of this clone. The DNA ends 3 residues before the CDR3 does, and the rest of the CDR3 is filled in from the germline J gene. The chain carries TRBV10-3 and TRBJ1-5; 7 bases are shared with TRBD1. Losses at the gene ends were 6 bases for V and 7 bases for J; bases not matched to a gene: 6. The V gene's germline CDR1 is ENHRY and CDR2 SYGVKD. The CDR3 has 13 amino acids. CDR3 sequence: CAIRKQGSQPQHF. Incomplete CDR3 DNA: TGTGCCATCAGGAAACAGGGGTCCCAGCCC.

As regards this clone: At one boundary the junction diverges from the germline segment, which might be a read error. Coverage ceases 3 residues before the CDR3 finishes, and the germline J gene fills in the end. This chain links TRBV7-4 with TRBJ1-6, with D unresolved. The CDR3 covers 16 residues. CDR1 and CDR2 from the germline V gene are SGHVT and SQSDAQ. The chain's CDR3 is CTRKRVRRTYGSPLHF. The CDR3 bases that were read are TGCACCAGGAAGAGGGTCCGGCGTACCTACGGTTCACCC.

There are many counts of this clone. Read coverage stops 3 residues before the CDR3 terminus; the germline J gene supplies the remainder. The gene calls are TRBV5-8 and TRBJ1-4; D uncertain. V was clipped by 4 bases and J by 4 bases, with 11 bases between them. CDR1 is SGHTS, CDR2 YDEGEE, per germline. The CDR3 covers 14 residues. The DNA read from the CDR3 is TGTGCCAGCAGCCCCGGCCTAGATAATGAAAAA. Translation: CASSPGLDNEK. The complete CDR3 reads CASSPGLDNEKLFF. The entire variable domain, with the rest obtained from reference TRBV5-8 and TRBJ1-4, is as follows: EAGVTQSPTHLIKTRGQQATLRCSPISGHTSVYWYQQALGLGLQFLLWYDEGEERNRGNFPPRFSGRQFPNYSSELNVNALELEDSALYLCASSPGLDNEKLFFGSGTQLSVL.

This clone was recorded at least ten times. The read comes to an end 3 residues before the CDR3 does, leaving the germline J gene to fill in the end. The chain couples TRBV7-9 to TRBJ2-1; possible D gene TRBD1, 6 bases. The germline CDR1 and CDR2 sequences are SEHNR and FQNEAQ (reference sequence). CDR3 length equals 11 residues. V lost 10 bases, J lost 5 bases, and 9 bases lay in between. CDR3 region: CATGDNNEQFF. The sequenced CDR3 bases are TGTGCCACCGGGGACAACAATGAG.

In this sample, this clone turned up many times. The read finishes 3 residues shy of the CDR3 end, and the germline J gene is used to complete it. V usage is TRBV6-2 or TRBV6-3 and J usage is TRBJ1-5; TRBD1 aligns across 9 bases. The germline V gene has CDR1 MNHEY and CDR2 SVGEGT. The V gene end was trimmed by 5 bases and the J gene end by 1 base; junction bases not matched to a gene: 3. CDR3 length: 15 residues. The CDR3 bases that were read are TGTGCCAGCAGTCCAGACAGGGGGAGCAATCAGCCC. It translates to CASSPDRGSNQP. The CDR3 reads in full as CASSPDRGSNQPQHF.

This clone was recorded at least ten times. The CDR3 end lies 3 residues beyond the end of the read and is filled in from the germline J gene. The chain links TRBV20-1 to TRBJ2-7; TRBD1 agrees at 10 bases. V trimming: 1 base; J trimming: 3 bases; junction bases outside the gene matches: 6. The CDR3 length is 15 residues. Germline CDR1 is DFQATT and CDR2 is SNEGSKA (reference sequence). CDR3 bases read: TGCAGTGCTAGAGTTCCCGGGACAGGGGACTACGAG. This translates into CSARVPGTGDYE. The CDR3, in full, reads CSARVPGTGDYEQYF.

This clone occurred many times. The read terminates 3 residues ahead of where the CDR3 ends, so the germline J gene completes it. The V call is TRBV7-3, the J call TRBJ2-1; 9 bases align to TRBD2. Germline trimming cut 1 base from V and 5 bases from J; bases unmatched to any gene: 6. The length of the CDR3 is 16 residues. Germline-derived CDR1 and CDR2 are SGHTA and FQGTGA. The CDR3 sequence: CASSLNGGGRDNEQFF. The part of the CDR3 DNA that was read is TGTGCCAGCAGCTTAAACGGTGGCGGGAGGGACAATGAG.

This clone was observed many times. Read data end 3 residues before the CDR3 end; the end is taken from the germline J gene. V and J are TRBV6-1 and TRBJ2-7; D unclear. CDR1 and CDR2 (germline): MNHNS, SASEGT. The CDR3 sequence is 13 residues long. The V gene lost 0 bases and the J gene lost 3 bases, with 6 bases spanning the gap. CDR3 in amino acids: CASSEARHYEQYF. The sequenced CDR3 bases are TGTGCCAGCAGTGAAGCGAGACACTACGAG.